A few counts support the clone carrying this T cell receptor (beta chain). Its antigen is still unknown. The record originates from a study of cytomegalovirus exposure and HLA in healthy donors. Background on the study: An earlier analysis found 100 million or so unique TCR beta sequences from roughly 170 million T cells. Study-level findings and limits: Most TCR sequences were uncommon, yet certain public TCRs appeared in many donors. Associated with cytomegalovirus, according to the listing, were 150 to 200 TCR beta chains. Previous analysis showed most TCR beta V segments were productive about 90% or about 30% of the time.

From germline, CDR1 is LNHDA and CDR2 SQIVND (reference sequence). This CDR3 is 14 amino acids long. V lost 10 bases to trimming and J lost 0 bases; unmatched junction nucleotides: 6. The PCR made use of 60 Vbeta and 13 Jbeta primers. Generated by immunoSEQ multiplex PCR, the TCRdb table keeps only in-frame clones and is missing some. The sample has roughly 150,000 clones; about 85% are singletons. The rearrangement joins TRBV19 to TRBJ1-1; 9 bases agree with TRBD1. The clonotype originates from a man aged 30 to 45 in good health and CMV-seropositive. The material sequenced was PBMCs. In DNA form, the CDR3 reads TGTGCCACATGGGGACAGGGATTGAACACTGAAGCTTTCTTT. Its protein product is CATWGQGLNTEAFF.